Only a few counts were recorded for the clone carrying this TCR beta chain. Antigen: not known. Losses at the gene ends were 6 bases for V and 4 bases for J; bases not matched to a gene: 11. The CDR3 has 15 residues. This entry comes from a study of T-cell reconstitution after alpha-beta-depleted transplantation in children. Overall study findings and caveats: The main origin of T-cell counts and diversity one year after transplant was newly produced T cells. About two months after transplant, alpha-beta T cells reportedly came from several hundred expanded graft clones. The origin of high day-60 TCRbeta diversity in some patients lay in surviving recipient T cells and thymic progenitors.

Unique molecular identifiers were incorporated when the TCRbeta library was constructed. TCRdb ran MiXCR on the PCR reads and lists one entry per CDR3 protein. This sample has fewer than 1 million distinct CDR3 sequences, with roughly 15% found just once. The TCR originated in a male patient between 10 and 17 years old who had a stem cell transplant for acute lymphoblastic leukemia, so the T cells may come from the graft donor. Material: PBMCs, mostly from graft donor cells, obtained 360 days after TCRalphabeta/CD19-depleted stem cell transplant. The genes are TRBV12-3 or TRBV12-4 and TRBJ1-1; 7 bases line up with TRBD1. Here the CDR3 reads CASSSLHRGGTEAFF. The CDR3 nucleotides read TGTGCCAGCAGCTCCTTGCACAGGGGAGGCACTGAAGCTTTCTTT.